The rows below give T cell receptor beta chains drawn from one sample of a study of cytomegalovirus exposure and HLA in healthy donors. Profiled with immunoSEQ multiplex PCR; TCRdb holds only in-frame clones, not every one. The sample comprises around 150,000 clones, approximately 62% of which are singletons, and approximately 1.5% rests with the top ten. Sequenced: PBMCs. These receptor sequences come from a man over 45 in good health and CMV-seronegative. CDR3s include the opening cysteine and the closing phenylalanine or tryptophan. D genes are given only for firm matches. The size of a clone is reported for some rows only, either as once, few or many, or as a class for expanded clones.

v_call: TRBV5-1
j_call: TRBJ1-1
clone_size: NA
d_call: NA
cdr3_aa: CASRTSSTGHGDTEAFF
cdr3_nt: TGCGCCAGCAGAACTTCTTCCACAGGCCATGGGGACACTGAAGCTTTCTTT

v_call: TRBV11-2
j_call: TRBJ2-5
clone_size: few
d_call: TRBD2
cdr3_aa: CASSFTGGGPETQYF
cdr3_nt: TGTGCCAGCAGCTTCACCGGGGGGGGGCCGGAGACCCAGTACTTC

v_call: TRBV19
j_call: TRBJ2-7
clone_size: once
d_call: NA
cdr3_aa: CASTRGQGIYEQYF
cdr3_nt: TGTGCCAGTACGCGTGGGCAGGGAATATACGAGCAGTACTTC

v_call: TRBV29-1
j_call: TRBJ2-1
clone_size: NA
d_call: NA
cdr3_aa: CSVDSSSYNEQFF
cdr3_nt: TGCAGCGTCGACTCGAGCTCCTACAATGAGCAGTTCTTC

v_call: TRBV2
j_call: TRBJ2-7
clone_size: NA
d_call: NA
cdr3_aa: CASSAAAYEQYF
cdr3_nt: TGTGCCAGCAGTGCGGCGGCCTACGAGCAGTACTTC

v_call: TRBV7-2
j_call: TRBJ1-3
clone_size: few
d_call: NA
cdr3_aa: CASKWESGNTIYF
cdr3_nt: TGTGCCAGCAAATGGGAGTCTGGAAACACCATATATTTT

v_call: TRBV6-4
j_call: TRBJ1-3
clone_size: NA
d_call: TRBD1
cdr3_aa: CASSATGGGGNTIYF
cdr3_nt: TGTGCCAGCAGTGCAACAGGGGGCGGTGGAAACACCATATATTTT

v_call: TRBV5-1
j_call: TRBJ2-5
clone_size: NA
d_call: TRBD1
cdr3_aa: CASSTGTGGTQETQYF
cdr3_nt: TGCGCCAGCAGCACTGGGACAGGGGGAACCCAAGAGACCCAGTACTTC

v_call: TRBV28
j_call: TRBJ1-5
clone_size: NA
d_call: NA
cdr3_aa: CASSSREAGHQPQHF
cdr3_nt: TGTGCCAGCAGTTCCCGGGAAGCGGGCCATCAGCCCCAGCATTTT

v_call: TRBV10-2
j_call: TRBJ2-5
clone_size: once
d_call: TRBD1
cdr3_aa: CASSEERGGLRETQYF
cdr3_nt: TGCGCCAGCAGTGAGGAAAGAGGGGGCTTACGGGAGACCCAGTACTTC